This TCR beta chain is drawn from a study of cytomegalovirus exposure and HLA in healthy donors. PCR was performed using 60 Vbeta and 13 Jbeta primers. Produced via immunoSEQ multiplex PCR; TCRdb's table is partial and in-frame only. The sample shows about 140,000 clones, 76% of them seen only once. This CDR3 has 16 amino acids. The germline V and J ends were trimmed by 0 bases and 1 base, with 9 bases remaining between them. Germline V gives CDR1 LGHNA, CDR2 YSLEER. This clone was picked up a small number of times. The chain uses TRBV4-3 and TRBJ2-2; D is undetermined. This TCR was recovered from a middle-aged man in good health and CMV-seronegative. Sequenced: PBMCs. In nucleotides, the CDR3 is TGCGCCAGCAGCCAAGATCGCCAGGAGAACACCGGGGAGCTGTTTTTT. Amino acid sequence: CASSQDRQENTGELFF.